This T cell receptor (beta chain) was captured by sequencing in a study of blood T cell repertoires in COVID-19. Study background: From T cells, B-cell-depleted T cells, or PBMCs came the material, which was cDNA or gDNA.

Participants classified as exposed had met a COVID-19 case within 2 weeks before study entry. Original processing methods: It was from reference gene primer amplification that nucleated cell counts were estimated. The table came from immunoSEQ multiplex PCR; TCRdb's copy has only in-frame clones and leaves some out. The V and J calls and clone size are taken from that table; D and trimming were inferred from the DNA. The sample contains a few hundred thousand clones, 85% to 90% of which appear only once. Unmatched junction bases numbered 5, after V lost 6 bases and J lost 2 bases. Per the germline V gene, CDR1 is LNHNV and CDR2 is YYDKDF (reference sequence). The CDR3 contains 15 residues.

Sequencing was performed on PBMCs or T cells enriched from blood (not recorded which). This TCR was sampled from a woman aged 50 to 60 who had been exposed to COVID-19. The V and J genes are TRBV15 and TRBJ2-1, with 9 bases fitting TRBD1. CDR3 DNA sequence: TGTGCCACCAGTAAGGGACAGGGCCCCTACAATGAGCAGTTCTTC. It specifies CATSKGQGPYNEQFF.